A selection of T cell receptor beta chains follows, all from one sample in a study of cytomegalovirus exposure and HLA in healthy donors. Profiling relied on immunoSEQ multiplex PCR, and the TCRdb table lists in-frame clones only, not all of them. The sample holds around 96,000 clones; 64% are singletons and the top ten take 3.2%. Specimen: PBMCs. These receptors were obtained from a man aged 55 to 69 in good health and CMV-seronegative. CDR3s include the opening cysteine and the closing phenylalanine or tryptophan. The D gene is left open where the match is weak. Clone size is shown for a subset of rows, as once, few, many or a class of expanded clone.

TRBV5-4	16	TRBJ1-2	.	TRBD1	TGTGCCAGCAGCTTGGGGGCTGGGACAGCTAACTATGGCTACACCTTC	CASSLGAGTANYGYTF
TRBV10-3	15	TRBJ2-3	.	TRBD1	TGTGCCATCAGAGGCCGGGACAGTGGCACAGATACGCAGTATTTT	CAIRGRDSGTDTQYF
TRBV7-6	16	TRBJ1-5	.	TRBD1	TGTGCCAGCAGCCAGGGGACAGGGATATTGGGACAGCCCCAGCATTTT	CASSQGTGILGQPQHF
TRBV19	14	TRBJ1-2	.	.	TGTGCCAGTAGTATAGACGGGGCTAACTATGGCTACACCTTC	CASSIDGANYGYTF
TRBV28	12	TRBJ2-7	.	.	TGTGCCAGCAGTTCAGGACTTTACGAGCAGTACTTC	CASSSGLYEQYF
TRBV29-1	13	TRBJ2-3	.	.	TGCAGCGTTCATGGTAGCGTTACAGATACGCAGTATTTT	CSVHGSVTDTQYF
TRBV18	13	TRBJ2-7	.	.	TGTGCCAGCTCACCACAGCTTCGTCACGAGCAGTACTTC	CASSPQLRHEQYF
TRBV7-9	16	TRBJ2-2	once	.	TGTGCCAGCAGCTTTCCGGGACTCGAGGACACCGGGGAGCTGTTTTTT	CASSFPGLEDTGELFF
TRBV7-9	14	TRBJ1-2	.	.	TGTGCCAGCAGCTCCACCCACACCACGTATGGCTACACCTTC	CASSSTHTTYGYTF
TRBV27	15	TRBJ1-2	.	TRBD1	TGTGCCAGCAGGATCACAGGGGTGACTAACTATGGCTACACCTTC	CASRITGVTNYGYTF
TRBV6-6	15	TRBJ2-2	.	.	TGTGCCAGCAGTTTTCAGGGTGGGTCGACCGGGGAGCTGTTTTTT	CASSFQGGSTGELFF
TRBV6-5	15	TRBJ2-7	.	TRBD2	TGTGCCAGCAGCCTTAGCCGGGGGGGGACCTACGAGCAGTACTTC	CASSLSRGGTYEQYF
TRBV30	14	TRBJ2-2	.	.	TGTGCCTGGACGGGAGAGCGGTACACCGGGGAGCTGTTTTTT	CAWTGERYTGELFF
TRBV11-2	15	TRBJ1-2	.	.	TGTGCCAGCAGCTCGTTGACACAGGGCGGCTATGGCTACACCTTC	CASSSLTQGGYGYTF
TRBV27	13	TRBJ1-3	.	.	TGTGCCAGCAGTTTGGGCAGAGGAAACACCATATATTTT	CASSLGRGNTIYF
TRBV2	17	TRBJ1-6	.	TRBD1	TGTGCCAGCAGTCCCATGGGACAGGGGCCTGAGAATTCACCCCTCCACTTT	CASSPMGQGPENSPLHF
TRBV5-3	13	TRBJ2-7	.	.	TGTGCCAGATCCTCCACCCTAGCCTACGAGCAGTACTTC	CARSSTLAYEQYF
TRBV6-1	15	TRBJ2-7	.	TRBD1	TGTGCCACGCAAATAGGGACAGGGGAACCCTACGAGCAGTACTTC	CATQIGTGEPYEQYF
TRBV7-9	13	TRBJ1-1	.	.	TGTGCCAGCAGCTTACAGGAGAACACTGAAGCTTTCTTT	CASSLQENTEAFF
TRBV5-1	15	TRBJ2-5	.	TRBD1	TGCGCCAGCAGCTCCGGGACAGGGAATCAAGAGACCCAGTACTTC	CASSSGTGNQETQYF
TRBV4-2	15	TRBJ1-3	.	.	TGTGCCAGCAGCCAAGAGGCCGCTCGTGGAAACACCATATATTTT	CASSQEAARGNTIYF
TRBV18	12	TRBJ2-3	.	.	TGTGCCAGCTCACCGTACACAGATACGCAGTATTTT	CASSPYTDTQYF
TRBV5-4	14	TRBJ1-1	.	TRBD1	TGTGCCAGCAGAAATCAGGGGGAGAACACTGAAGCTTTCTTT	CASRNQGENTEAFF
TRBV5-1	17	TRBJ2-3	.	TRBD2	TGCGCCAGCAGCTTACTGACTAGCGGGTCTCGCACAGATACGCAGTATTTT	CASSLLTSGSRTDTQYF
TRBV5-4	15	TRBJ2-1	.	TRBD2	TGTGCCAGCAGCCCTCCCGGGCGGGAGCGGCATGAGCAGTTCTTC	CASSPPGRERHEQFF
TRBV10-3	14	TRBJ2-2	.	TRBD2	TGTGCCATCTTTAGCGGGAGTGCCACCGGGGAGCTGTTTTTT	CAIFSGSATGELFF
TRBV6-5	13	TRBJ2-7	.	TRBD1	TGTGCCAGCAGCTATGGACAGGGACTCGAGCAGTACTTC	CASSYGQGLEQYF
TRBV15	12	TRBJ2-1	.	.	TGTGCCACCAAGGAGGACAGCGCTGAGCAGTTCTTC	CATKEDSAEQFF
TRBV5-4	16	TRBJ2-5	.	.	TGTGCCAGCAGCGAAGCACGCGGCAGTCTACAAGAGACCCAGTACTTC	CASSEARGSLQETQYF
TRBV7-9	15	TRBJ1-2	.	.	TGTGCCAGCAGCTTGGAACAGGGAAAAAACTATGGCTACACCTTC	CASSLEQGKNYGYTF
TRBV2	14	TRBJ2-1	.	TRBD2	TGTGCCACCACCGGGACTAGCTCCTACAATGAGCAGTTCTTC	CATTGTSSYNEQFF
TRBV7-3	15	TRBJ2-4	few	TRBD1	TGTGCCAGCAGCTCCCAGACAGGGGGAGGGAACATTCAGTACTTC	CASSSQTGGGNIQYF